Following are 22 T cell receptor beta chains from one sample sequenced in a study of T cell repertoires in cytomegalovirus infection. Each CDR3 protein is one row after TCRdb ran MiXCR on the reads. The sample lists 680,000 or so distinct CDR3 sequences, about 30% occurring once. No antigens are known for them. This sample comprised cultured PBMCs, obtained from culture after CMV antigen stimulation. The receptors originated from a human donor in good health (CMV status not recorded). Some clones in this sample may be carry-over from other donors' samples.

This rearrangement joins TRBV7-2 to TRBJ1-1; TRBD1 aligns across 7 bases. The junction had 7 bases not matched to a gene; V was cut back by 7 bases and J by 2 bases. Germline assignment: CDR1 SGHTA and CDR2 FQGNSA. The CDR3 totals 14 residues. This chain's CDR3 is CASTQGSRNTEAFF. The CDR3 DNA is TGTGCCAGCACACAGGGGTCGCGTAACACTGAAGCTTTCTTT.

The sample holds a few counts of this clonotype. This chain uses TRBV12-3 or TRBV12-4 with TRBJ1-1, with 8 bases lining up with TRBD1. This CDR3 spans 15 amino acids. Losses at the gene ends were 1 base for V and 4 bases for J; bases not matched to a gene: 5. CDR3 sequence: CASSLGTGIGTEAFF. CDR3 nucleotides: TGTGCCAGCAGTTTAGGGACAGGGATTGGCACTGAAGCTTTCTTT.

The CDR3 here is CASSFGRQGTNEKLFF. CDR3 sequence (DNA): TGTGCCAGCAGTTTCGGGCGGCAGGGAACTAATGAAAAACTGTTTTTT. The rearrangement joins TRBV27 to TRBJ1-4; possibly TRBD1 for D (5 bases). The germline V gene has CDR1 MNHEY and CDR2 SMNVEV (reference sequence). CDR3 length equals 16 residues. Trimming shortened V by 3 bases and J by 1 base, and 12 bases separated the two germline ends.

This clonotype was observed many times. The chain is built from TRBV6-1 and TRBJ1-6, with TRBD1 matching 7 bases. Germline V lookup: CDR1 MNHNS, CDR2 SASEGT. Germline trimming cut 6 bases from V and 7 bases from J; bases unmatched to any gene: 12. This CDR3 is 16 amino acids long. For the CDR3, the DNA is TGTGCCAGCAGGACAGAGACAGGGTTTGGGAATTCACCCCTCCACTTT. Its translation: CASRTETGFGNSPLHF.

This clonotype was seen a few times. The CDR3 reads CASSAGLAPYNEQFF. The CDR3 DNA is TGTGCCAGTAGTGCCGGACTAGCCCCGTACAATGAGCAGTTCTTC. This sequence joins TRBV19 and TRBJ2-1; 8 nucleotides match TRBD2. CDR1 is LNHDA and CDR2 is SQIVND in the germline V gene (reference sequence). The CDR3 is made up of 15 amino acids. V was pared by 5 bases and J by 4 bases, with 7 bases of the junction left unmatched.

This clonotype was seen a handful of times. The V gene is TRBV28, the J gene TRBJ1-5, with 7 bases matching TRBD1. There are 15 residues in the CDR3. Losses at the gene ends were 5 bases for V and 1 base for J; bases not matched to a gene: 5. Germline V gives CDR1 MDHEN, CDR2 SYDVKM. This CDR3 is CASSLTTGSNQPQHF. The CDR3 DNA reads TGTGCCAGCAGTCTAACGACAGGGAGCAATCAGCCCCAGCATTTT.

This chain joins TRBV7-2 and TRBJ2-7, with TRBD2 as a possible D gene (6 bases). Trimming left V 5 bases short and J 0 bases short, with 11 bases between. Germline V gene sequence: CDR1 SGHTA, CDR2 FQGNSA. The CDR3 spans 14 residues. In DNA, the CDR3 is TGTGCCAGCAGCCGCGGGATTACCTCCTACGAGCAGTACTTC. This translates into CASSRGITSYEQYF.

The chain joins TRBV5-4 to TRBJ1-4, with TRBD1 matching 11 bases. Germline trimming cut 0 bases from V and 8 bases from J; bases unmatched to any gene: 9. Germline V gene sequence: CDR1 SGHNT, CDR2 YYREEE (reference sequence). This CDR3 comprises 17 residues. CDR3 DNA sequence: TGTGCCAGCAGCTTGGCCCCTGGGACAGGGGGGAGAGAAAAACTGTTTTTT. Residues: CASSLAPGTGGREKLFF.

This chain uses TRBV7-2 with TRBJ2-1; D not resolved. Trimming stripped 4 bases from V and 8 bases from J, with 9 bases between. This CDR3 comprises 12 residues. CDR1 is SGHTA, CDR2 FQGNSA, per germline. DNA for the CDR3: TGTGCCAGCAGCTCTAGGAGCCATGAGCAGTTCTTC. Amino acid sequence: CASSSRSHEQFF.

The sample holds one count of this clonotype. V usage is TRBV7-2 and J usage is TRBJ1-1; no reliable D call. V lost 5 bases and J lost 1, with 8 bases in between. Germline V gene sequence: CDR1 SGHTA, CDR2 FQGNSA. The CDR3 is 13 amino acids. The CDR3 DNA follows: TGTGCCAGCAGCGCAGAGGAGAACACTGAAGCTTTCTTT. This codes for CASSAEENTEAFF.

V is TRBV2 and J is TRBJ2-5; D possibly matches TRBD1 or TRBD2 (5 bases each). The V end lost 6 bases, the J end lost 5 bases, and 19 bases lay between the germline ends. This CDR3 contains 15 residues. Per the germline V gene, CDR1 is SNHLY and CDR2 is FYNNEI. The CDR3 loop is CASRVGPYGQETQYF. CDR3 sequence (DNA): TGTGCCAGCAGGGTGGGACCGTACGGGCAGGAGACCCAGTACTTC.

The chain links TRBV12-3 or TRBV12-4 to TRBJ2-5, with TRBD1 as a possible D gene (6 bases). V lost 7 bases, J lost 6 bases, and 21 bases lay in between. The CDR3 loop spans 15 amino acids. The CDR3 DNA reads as TGTGCCAGCACTTCGACAGGTCCCTTAATTCAGACCCAGTACTTC. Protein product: CASTSTGPLIQTQYF.

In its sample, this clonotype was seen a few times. The DNA of the CDR3 is TGTGCCAGCAGTTTCCGGGACAGGGTAGACGAGCAGTACTTC. It is translated as CASSFRDRVDEQYF. The chain links TRBV12-3 or TRBV12-4 to TRBJ2-7; 9 bases fit TRBD1. The CDR3 has 14 residues. V shed 3 bases and J 5 bases; nucleotides not matched to a gene: 5.

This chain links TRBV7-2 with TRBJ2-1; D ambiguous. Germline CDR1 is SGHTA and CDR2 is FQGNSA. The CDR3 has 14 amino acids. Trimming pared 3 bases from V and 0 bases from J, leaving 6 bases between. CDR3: CASSFFSSYNEQFF. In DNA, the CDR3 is TGTGCCAGCAGCTTTTTTTCCTCCTACAATGAGCAGTTCTTC.

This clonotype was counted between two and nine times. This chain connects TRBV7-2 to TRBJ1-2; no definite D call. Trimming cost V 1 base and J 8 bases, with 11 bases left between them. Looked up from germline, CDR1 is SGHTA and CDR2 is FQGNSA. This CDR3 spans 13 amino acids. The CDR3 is CASSLDLGVGYTF. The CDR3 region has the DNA TGTGCCAGCAGCTTAGATCTTGGGGTAGGCTACACCTTC.

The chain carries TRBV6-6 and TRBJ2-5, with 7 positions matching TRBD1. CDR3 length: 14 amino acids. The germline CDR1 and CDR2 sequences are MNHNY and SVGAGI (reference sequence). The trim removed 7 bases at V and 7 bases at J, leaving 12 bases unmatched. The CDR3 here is CASIGQAFRGTQYF. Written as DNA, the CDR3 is TGTGCCAGCATAGGACAGGCCTTCAGGGGGACCCAGTACTTC.

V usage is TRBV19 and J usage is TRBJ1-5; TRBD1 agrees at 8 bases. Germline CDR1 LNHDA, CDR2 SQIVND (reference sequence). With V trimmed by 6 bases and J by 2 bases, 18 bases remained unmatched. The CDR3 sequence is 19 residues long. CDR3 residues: CASRVRAGGTKYRNQPQHF. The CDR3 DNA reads TGTGCCAGTAGGGTGAGGGCAGGGGGCACCAAATATCGCAATCAGCCCCAGCATTTT.

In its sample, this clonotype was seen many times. This CDR3 reads CASSSSDLGLAGGPITDTQYF. The CDR3 nucleotides read TGTGCCAGCAGTTCCTCTGATCTGGGACTAGCGGGGGGGCCGATCACAGATACGCAGTATTTT. The V gene is TRBV12-3 or TRBV12-4, the J gene TRBJ2-3, with 16 bases fitting TRBD2. With V trimmed by 4 bases and J by 2 bases, 15 bases remained unmatched. The CDR3 covers 21 residues.

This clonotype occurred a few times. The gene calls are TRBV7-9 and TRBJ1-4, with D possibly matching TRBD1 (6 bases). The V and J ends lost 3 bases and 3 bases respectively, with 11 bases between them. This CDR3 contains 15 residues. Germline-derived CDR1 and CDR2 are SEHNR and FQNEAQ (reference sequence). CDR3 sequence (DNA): TGTGCCAGCAGCTTGGGGGACACTCCTAATGAAAAACTGTTTTTT. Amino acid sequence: CASSLGDTPNEKLFF.

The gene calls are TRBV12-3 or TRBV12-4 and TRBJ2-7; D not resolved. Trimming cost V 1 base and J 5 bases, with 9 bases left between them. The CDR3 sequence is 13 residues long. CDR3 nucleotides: TGTGCCAGCAGTTTAGAGGGAATGGACGAGCAGTACTTC. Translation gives CASSLEGMDEQYF.

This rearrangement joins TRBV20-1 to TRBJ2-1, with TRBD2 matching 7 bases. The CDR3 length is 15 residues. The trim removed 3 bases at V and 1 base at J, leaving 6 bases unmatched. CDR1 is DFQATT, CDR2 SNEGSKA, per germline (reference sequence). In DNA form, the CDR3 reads TGCAGTGCTAGGCGGCGGGAGCGGTCCTACAATGAGCAGTTCTTC. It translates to CSARRRERSYNEQFF.

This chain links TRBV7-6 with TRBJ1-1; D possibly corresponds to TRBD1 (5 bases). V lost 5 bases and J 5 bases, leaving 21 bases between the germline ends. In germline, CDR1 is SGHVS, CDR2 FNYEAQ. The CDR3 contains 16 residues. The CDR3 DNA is TGTGCCAGCAGCACCACGACAGACCCGGAGGGGACTGAAGCTTTCTTT. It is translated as CASSTTTDPEGTEAFF.